This T cell receptor beta chain was sequenced for a study of PD-L1 blockade in urothelial cancer. Across the study: Analysis of the blood was performed 3 weeks (second dose) and 6 weeks after treatment start. Blood samples had a median of approximately 150,000 T cells, tens of thousands of unique TCRs, and clonality approximately 0.08.

Patients had locally advanced or metastatic urothelial carcinoma. This CDR3 contains 14 residues. V was pared by 4 bases and J by 7 bases, with 14 bases between. Germline V gene sequence: CDR1 MNHNY, CDR2 SVGAGI (reference sequence). Added to each PCR by spiking were synthetic TCR analog templates. Clones were read by immunoSEQ multiplex PCR, and TCRdb kept only the in-frame ones, dropping some. The data show 40,000 to 55,000 clones, 84% seen once. The material was PBMCs, obtained around atezolizumab (anti-PD-L1) treatment. The sequence came from a man aged 40-55 years with urothelial cancer. The chain joins TRBV6-6 to TRBJ2-1, with D hard to call. The CDR3 region is CASSSSHTKNEQFF. The DNA for the CDR3 is TGTGCCAGCAGTTCCTCGCATACAAAAAATGAGCAGTTCTTC.